This T cell receptor beta chain was documented in a study of T cell repertoires in cytomegalovirus infection (dated by TCRdb to about 2019). About the full investigation: Recently identified HLA-C-restricted CMV epitopes, whose presentation resists viral immunomodulation, were targeted by peptide stimulations together with well-studied HLA-B-restricted epitopes. The HLA type of each donor mattered for the analysis, because public TCR beta signatures pointed to carriage of CMV infection along with the matching HLA type.

As to this clonotype: No cognate antigen has been identified for it. It has no much larger one-base neighbor in the sample; base qualities were not kept.

The sequencer was an Illumina HiSeq 1500. The public sequencing data were trimmed at Q25 with fastp and processed into clonotypes with MiXCR by TCRdb, which kept only in-frame beta chains. Records with the same CDR3 protein are collapsed into one entry carrying the most frequent genes and DNA. The sample table contains about 220,000 distinct CDR3 sequences; only one count was recorded for approximately 40% of them. The ten top clones hold around 60% of the sample. General study outcomes and caveats: The ex vivo response was dominated by HLA-C-restricted CMV-specific TCR beta clonotypes, which also provided the single most frequent clonotype in two of eight donors. In both this cohort and an independent roughly 400-donor cohort, the cumulative frequency of public TCR beta family members distinguished carriers of CMV infection plus the relevant HLA type.

The sample's treatment or condition, from its label and the paper: in vitro stimulation with specific CMV peptide epitopes to enrich CMV-specific T cells. This TCR derives from a human donor in good health (CMV status not recorded). Some clones in this sample may be carry-over from other donors' samples. The starting material was CD8+ T cells from cultured PBMCs, obtained from culture after CMV antigen stimulation.

CDR3 protein: CASSRGVLYEQYF. The sequence in DNA is TGTGCCAGCAGCCGTGGTGTACTCTACGAGCAGTACTTC. Recombination joined TRBV7-3 with TRBJ2-7, with the D gene not clear enough to name. Trimming costs V 5 bases and J 3 bases, and their ends lie 11 bases apart. The CDR3, cysteine through phenylalanine, is 13 amino acids long. Only the CDR3 DNA is retained, 39 bases long and in frame from the first base. Via the germline V gene, CDR1 is SGHTA and CDR2 FQGTGA.